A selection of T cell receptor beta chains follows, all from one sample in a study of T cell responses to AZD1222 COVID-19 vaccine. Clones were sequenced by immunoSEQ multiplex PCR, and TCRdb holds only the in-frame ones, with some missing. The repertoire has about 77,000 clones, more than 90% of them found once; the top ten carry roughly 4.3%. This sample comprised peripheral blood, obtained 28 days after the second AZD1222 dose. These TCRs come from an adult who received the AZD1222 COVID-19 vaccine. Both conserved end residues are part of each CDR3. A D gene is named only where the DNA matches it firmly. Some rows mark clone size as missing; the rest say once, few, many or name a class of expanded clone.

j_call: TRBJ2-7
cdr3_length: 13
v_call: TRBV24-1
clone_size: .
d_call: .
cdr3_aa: CATSPTGNYEQYF
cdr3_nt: TGTGCCACCAGTCCCACAGGGAACTACGAGCAGTACTTC

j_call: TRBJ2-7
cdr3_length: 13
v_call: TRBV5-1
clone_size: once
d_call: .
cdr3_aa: CASSITTGREQYF
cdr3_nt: TGCGCCAGCAGCATTACAACGGGAAGGGAGCAGTACTTC

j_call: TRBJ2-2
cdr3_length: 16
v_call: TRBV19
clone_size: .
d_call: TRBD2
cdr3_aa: CASSTTSGVNTGELFF
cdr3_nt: TGTGCCAGTAGTACAACTAGCGGGGTAAACACCGGGGAGCTGTTTTTT

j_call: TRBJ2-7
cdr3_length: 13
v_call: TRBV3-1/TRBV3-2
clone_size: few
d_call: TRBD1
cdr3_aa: CASSRQGAREQYF
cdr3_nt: TGTGCCAGCAGCCGACAGGGGGCACGGGAGCAGTACTTC

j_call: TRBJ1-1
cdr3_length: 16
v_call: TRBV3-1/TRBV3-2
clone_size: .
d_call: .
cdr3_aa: CASSQHTGIRNTEAFF
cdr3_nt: TGTGCCAGCAGCCAACACACAGGGATTCGGAACACTGAAGCTTTCTTT

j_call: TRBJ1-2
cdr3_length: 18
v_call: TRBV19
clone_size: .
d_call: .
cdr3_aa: CASSMGRLSSTTPYGYTF
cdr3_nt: TGTGCCAGTAGTATGGGCCGCCTATCTAGTACAACTCCCTATGGCTACACCTTC

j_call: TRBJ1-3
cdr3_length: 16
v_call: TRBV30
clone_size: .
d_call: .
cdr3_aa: CAWSSPGPSSGNTIYF
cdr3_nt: TGTGCCTGGAGTTCCCCCGGGCCTAGCTCTGGAAACACCATATATTTT

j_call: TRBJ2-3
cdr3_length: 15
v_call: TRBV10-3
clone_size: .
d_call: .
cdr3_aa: CAISDPQGSTDTQYF
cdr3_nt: TGTGCCATCAGTGACCCCCAGGGAAGCACAGATACGCAGTATTTT

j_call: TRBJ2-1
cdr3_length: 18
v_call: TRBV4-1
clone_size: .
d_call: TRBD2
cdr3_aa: CASSQDRGEREKRNEQFF
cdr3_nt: TGCGCCAGCAGCCAAGACCGCGGGGAGCGGGAGAAGAGAAATGAGCAGTTCTTC

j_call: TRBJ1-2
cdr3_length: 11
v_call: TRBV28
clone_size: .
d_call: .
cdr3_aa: CASSSARGYTF
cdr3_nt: TGTGCCAGCAGTTCGGCGCGAGGCTACACCTTC

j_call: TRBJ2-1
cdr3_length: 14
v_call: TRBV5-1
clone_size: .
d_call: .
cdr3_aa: CASSLATANNEQFF
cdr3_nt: TGCGCCAGCAGCTTGGCAACAGCCAACAATGAGCAGTTCTTC

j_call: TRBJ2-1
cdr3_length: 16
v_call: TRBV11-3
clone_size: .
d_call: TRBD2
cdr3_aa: CASSLDLTSGDNEQFF
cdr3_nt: TGTGCCAGCAGCTTAGATCTAACTAGCGGGGACAATGAGCAGTTCTTC

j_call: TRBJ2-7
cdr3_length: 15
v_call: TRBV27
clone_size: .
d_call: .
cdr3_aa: CASSLAGTNAYEQYF
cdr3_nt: TGTGCCAGCAGTTTAGCCGGGACCAACGCCTACGAGCAGTACTTC

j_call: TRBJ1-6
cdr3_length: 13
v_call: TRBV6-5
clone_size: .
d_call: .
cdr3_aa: CASSYYLNSPLHF
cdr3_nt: TGTGCCAGCAGTTACTACTTAAATTCACCCCTCCACTTT

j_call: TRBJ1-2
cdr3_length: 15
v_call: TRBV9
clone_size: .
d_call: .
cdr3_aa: CASSVAASDFYGYTF
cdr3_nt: TGTGCCAGCAGCGTAGCAGCGTCAGACTTCTATGGCTACACCTTC

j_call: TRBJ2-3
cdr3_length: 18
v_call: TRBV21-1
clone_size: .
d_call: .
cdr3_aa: CAIPGGTSIVGDTDTQYF
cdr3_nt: TGTGCCATCCCCGGCGGGACTAGTATCGTAGGCGACACAGATACGCAGTATTTT

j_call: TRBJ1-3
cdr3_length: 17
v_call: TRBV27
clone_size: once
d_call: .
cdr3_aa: CASSLGGPGTTRNTIYF
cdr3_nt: TGTGCCAGCAGCCTAGGGGGACCCGGGACAACGAGAAACACCATATATTTT

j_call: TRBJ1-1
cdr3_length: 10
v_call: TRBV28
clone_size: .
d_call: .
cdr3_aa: CASSDLEAFF
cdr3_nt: TGTGCCAGCAGTGACCTCGAAGCTTTCTTT

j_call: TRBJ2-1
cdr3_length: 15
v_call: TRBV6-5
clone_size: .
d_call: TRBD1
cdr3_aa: CASSSRPQGVREQFF
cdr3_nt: TGTGCCAGCAGTTCTAGACCACAGGGGGTGAGGGAGCAGTTCTTC

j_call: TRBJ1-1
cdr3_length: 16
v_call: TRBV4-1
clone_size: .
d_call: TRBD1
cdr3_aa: CASSQRQGVLNTEAFF
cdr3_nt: TGCGCCAGCAGCCAACGACAGGGGGTGTTGAACACTGAAGCTTTCTTT

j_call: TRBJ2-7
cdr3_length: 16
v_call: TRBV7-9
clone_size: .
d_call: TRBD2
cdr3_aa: CASSPSGLAGDYEQYF
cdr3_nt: TGTGCCAGCAGCCCTAGCGGACTAGCGGGGGACTACGAGCAGTACTTC

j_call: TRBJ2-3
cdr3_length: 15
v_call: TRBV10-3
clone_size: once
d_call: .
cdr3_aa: CAISEYAGITDTQYF
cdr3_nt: TGTGCCATCAGTGAGTATGCGGGGATAACAGATACGCAGTATTTT